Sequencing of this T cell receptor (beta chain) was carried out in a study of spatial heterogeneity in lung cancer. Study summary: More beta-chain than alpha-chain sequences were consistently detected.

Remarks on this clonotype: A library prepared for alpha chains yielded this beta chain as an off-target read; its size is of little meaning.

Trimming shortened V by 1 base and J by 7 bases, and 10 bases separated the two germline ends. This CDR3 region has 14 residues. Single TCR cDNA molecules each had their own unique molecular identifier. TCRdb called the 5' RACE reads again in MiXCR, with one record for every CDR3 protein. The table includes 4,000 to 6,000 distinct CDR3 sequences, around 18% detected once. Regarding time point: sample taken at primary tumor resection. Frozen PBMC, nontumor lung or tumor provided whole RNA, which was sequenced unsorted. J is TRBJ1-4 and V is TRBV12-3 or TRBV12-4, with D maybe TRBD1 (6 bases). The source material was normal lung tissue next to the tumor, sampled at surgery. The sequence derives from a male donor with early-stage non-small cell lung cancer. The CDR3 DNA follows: TGTGCCAGCAGTTTAGGGCAGGGGATTGAAAAACTGTTTTTT. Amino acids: CASSLGQGIEKLFF.